The text below deals with one TCR beta chain. The deep-level immunoSEQ assay was used. TCRdb's copy holds only in-frame clones and misses some; the assay was immunoSEQ multiplex PCR. The sample has 2 million to 2.5 million clones; roughly 95% are singletons. In germline, CDR1 is MNHNY, CDR2 SVGAGI (reference sequence). The V end was cut by 1 base, the J end by 8 bases, with 20 bases between. CDR3 length: 16 residues. Each of the donors was a healthy adult who was HIV-negative and had not had a recent acute infection or vaccination. This entry belongs to a study of shared clonotypes between healthy human individuals.

This TCR derives from a man aged 18 to 29 in good health. The rearrangement uses TRBV6-6 and TRBJ1-1; perhaps TRBD1 as D (5 bases). Input material: naive CD4+ T cells sorted from blood. Subset noted: CD45RA+ positively selected. Here the CDR3 DNA reads TGTGCCAGCAGTTACTTAGGGGACGGGCACCGCGGGGAAGCTTTCTTT. It is translated as CASSYLGDGHRGEAFF.